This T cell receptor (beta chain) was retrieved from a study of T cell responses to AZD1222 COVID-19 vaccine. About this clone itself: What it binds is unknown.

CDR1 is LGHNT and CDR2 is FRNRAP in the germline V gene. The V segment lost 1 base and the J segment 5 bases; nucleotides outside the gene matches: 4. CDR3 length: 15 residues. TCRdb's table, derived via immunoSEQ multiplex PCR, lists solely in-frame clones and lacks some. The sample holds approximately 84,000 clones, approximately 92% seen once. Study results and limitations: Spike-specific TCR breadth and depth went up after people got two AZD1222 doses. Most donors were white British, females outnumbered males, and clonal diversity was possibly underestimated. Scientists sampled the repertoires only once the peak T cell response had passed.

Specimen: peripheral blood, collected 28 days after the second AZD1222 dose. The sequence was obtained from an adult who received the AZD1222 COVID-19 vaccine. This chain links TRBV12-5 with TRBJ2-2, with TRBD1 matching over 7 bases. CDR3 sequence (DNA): TGTGCTAGTGGTTTGGGACAGGGCGGTACCGGGGAGCTGTTTTTT. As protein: CASGLGQGGTGELFF. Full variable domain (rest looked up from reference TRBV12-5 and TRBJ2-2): DARVTQTPRHKVTEMGQEVTMRCQPILGHNTVFWYRQTMMQGLELLAYFRNRAPLDDSGMPKDRFSAEMPDATLATLKIQPSEPRDSAVYFCASGLGQGGTGELFFGEGSRLTVL.